This TCR beta chain was identified in a study of monozygotic twins with inflammatory bowel disease. TCRalpha and TCRbeta cDNA went through two nested PCRs of approximately 16 and 10 cycles. Reanalyzing the 5' RACE reads, TCRdb keeps one entry per CDR3 protein, without DNA. There are fewer than 200,000 distinct CDR3 sequences in the sample, with 2.4% held by the top ten. Per germline, CDR1 SEHNR and CDR2 FQNEAQ (reference sequence). The CDR3 runs to 15 residues. The sequencing input was blood. The gene calls are TRBV7-9 and TRBJ2-5; TCRdb outputs TRBD2, but without DNA this stays unchecked. The clonotype was recovered from a human donor with ulcerative colitis or Crohn's disease, or a healthy co-twin of an affected twin (not recorded which). CDR3: CASSLSGRAQETQYF.